The entry below gives a single T cell receptor beta chain sequence along with its context. Antigen: not known. This sample stems from a study of Ad26.COV2.S vaccination and SARS-CoV-2 variants. Study-wide background: The COV1001 Ad26.COV2.S trial arm included the donor. Notes on the study in general: The study found similar non-spike TCR breadth in vaccine and placebo recipients. Vaccinees reportedly had broad spike-specific CD8+ and CD4+ T cell responses.

Specified treatment: some 20 received Ad26.COV2.S at low or high dose, single or two shots; 5 received placebo; per-sample allocation not given. Sample collection was performed on day 63 after the first vaccine or placebo injection. Trimming took off 0 bases at V and 1 base at J, with 18 bases between the two ends. Germline-derived CDR1 and CDR2 are SGHRS and YFSETQ. The CDR3 is made up of 18 amino acids. Some clones are missing from TCRdb's copy, which holds only in-frame ones; the method was immunoSEQ multiplex PCR. The sample records about 680,000 clones, 89% being singletons. The J gene is TRBJ2-3, the V gene TRBV5-1; D gene uncertain. This TCR was sampled from a person aged 18-65 years who received the Ad26.COV2.S COVID-19 vaccine or a placebo. Here the sequenced sample was peripheral blood, taken in a trial of Ad26.COV2.S vaccine versus placebo. CDR3 amino acids: CASSLASLAAWGTDTQYF. CDR3 nucleotide sequence: TGCGCCAGCAGCTTGGCCAGTTTGGCAGCCTGGGGCACAGATACGCAGTATTTT.